Here is one T cell receptor beta chain with its context. The antigen is undetermined. This entry belongs to a study of CD8 T cells in ankylosing spondylitis. Findings and caveats of the study: Previous work reported some of these motif variants in the synovial fluid and blood of reactive arthritis. One TCR beta motif, made up of fewer than 10 highly homologous variants, appeared characteristic of ankylosing spondylitis blood. Within matched ankylosing spondylitis synovial fluid, disease-linked clones were reportedly significantly enriched.

Construction of TCR beta libraries was performed using quantitative 5'-RACE with molecular barcodes. One entry per CDR3 protein, called by TCRdb with MiXCR from the 5' RACE reads. The table shows around 250,000 distinct CDR3 sequences, with roughly a tenth occurring only once. This CDR3 region has 18 residues. The V and J ends lost 6 bases and 0 bases respectively, with 22 bases between them. The chain links TRBV12-3 or TRBV12-4 to TRBJ2-3; weak D call: TRBD2 (5 bases). The receptor comes from a male donor with ankylosing spondylitis or in good health (not recorded which). Sequenced input: blood, either unsorted or a sorted T cell fraction (not recorded which). CDR3 coding DNA: TGTGCCAGCAGCTCCCCACGGACGGTCTGGGAGAGCACAGATACGCAGTATTTT. Its protein is CASSSPRTVWESTDTQYF.